Below are 30 T cell receptor beta chains sequenced from a single sample in a study of CD8 T cells in ankylosing spondylitis (dated by TCRdb to about 2017). Receptor libraries were prepared by 5' RACE. Sequencing used an Illumina HiSeq 2500. TCRdb reworked the public reads: Q25 trimming with fastp, MiXCR clone assembly, productive beta chains retained. Entries are consolidated by CDR3 protein sequence, retaining the most common genes and DNA. The sample records around 340,000 distinct CDR3 sequences, roughly 14% of which are singletons. Of the sample, 0.85% to 1.4% is held by the ten largest clones. The sequencing sample was made of blood, either unsorted or a sorted T cell fraction (not recorded which). The receptor source for this set is a male donor with ankylosing spondylitis or in good health (not recorded which).

This clonotype was detected a few times. This chain links TRBV5-1 with TRBJ2-3, with 9 bases aligning to TRBD1. Germline trimming cut 6 bases from V and 5 bases from J; bases unmatched to any gene: 4. The CDR3 spans 13 residues. Germline loops: CDR1 SGHRS, CDR2 YFSETQ. This chain's CDR3 is CASTRTGVDTQYF. Here the CDR3 DNA reads TGCGCCAGCACACGGACAGGGGTAGATACGCAGTATTTT.

This clonotype has more than one count but fewer than ten. The V and J genes are TRBV12-3 or TRBV12-4 and TRBJ2-5; tentatively, D is TRBD2 (5 bases). Trimming left V 6 bases short and J 2 bases short, with 16 bases between. The CDR3 length is 15 residues. CDR3 in DNA: TGTGCCAGCAGACCGGAGTTGAGGGAACAAGAGACCCAGTACTTC. Residues: CASRPELREQETQYF.

The genes are TRBV12-3 or TRBV12-4 and TRBJ2-5, with TRBD2 identical over 10 bases. The CDR3 loop spans 15 amino acids. The trim removed 3 bases at V and 5 bases at J, leaving 6 bases unmatched. Here the CDR3 DNA reads TGTGCCAGCAGTTTGAGCGGGGGGGCCGTGGAGACCCAGTACTTC. Encoded protein: CASSLSGGAVETQYF.

This clonotype showed up just a few times. The chain employs TRBV20-1 and TRBJ1-4; 9 nucleotides align to TRBD1. This CDR3 has 13 residues. Germline assignment: CDR1 DFQATT and CDR2 SNEGSKA (reference sequence). J was trimmed by 7 bases and V by 3 bases; bases with no gene match: 3. In nucleotides, the CDR3 is TGCAGTGCTAGCGGGGACAGGGCTGAAAAACTGTTTTTT. Amino acids: CSASGDRAEKLFF.

CDR3: CASSLGTDTQHF. CDR3 bases: TGCGCCAGCAGCCTTGGCACAGATACGCAGCATTTT. The V call is TRBV5-1, the J call TRBJ2-3; D is unclear. Judging by the DNA end, TRBJ1-5 fits better; the J call may be wrong. This CDR3 contains 12 residues. CDR1 and CDR2 (germline): SGHRS, YFSETQ.

This clonotype turned up a few times. The rearrangement uses TRBV29-1 and TRBJ2-1; D is tentatively TRBD1 or TRBD2 (5 bases each). Germline V gene lookup returns CDR1 SQVTM and CDR2 ANQGSEA. V gave up 4 bases and J gave up 1 base, with 20 bases separating them. CDR3 size: 17 residues. CDR3 DNA sequence: TGCAGCGTTGGGTCTAAGTCGCGTGGGGGTTCCTACAATGAGCAGTTCTTC. Its translation is CSVGSKSRGGSYNEQFF.

There are a few counts of this clonotype. The V gene is TRBV5-1, the J gene TRBJ1-4; TRBD1 matches at 8 bases. Trimming cost V 1 base and J 7 bases; bases outside gene matches: 9. The germline V gene encodes CDR1 SGHRS and CDR2 YFSETQ. This CDR3 comprises 16 residues. The CDR3 here is CASSLSRITGGEKLFF. The CDR3, as DNA: TGCGCCAGCAGCTTGTCGAGAATTACAGGGGGTGAAAAACTGTTTTTT.

This sequence joins TRBV6-1 and TRBJ1-1, with TRBD1 as a possible D gene (6 bases). The CDR3 is 14 residues long. Trimming pared 6 bases from V and 0 bases from J, leaving 11 bases between. Germline V gene lookup returns CDR1 MNHNS and CDR2 SASEGT. CDR3 coding DNA: TGTGCCAGCAGCCGGGGGGCCATGAACACTGAAGCTTTCTTT. Translating it yields CASSRGAMNTEAFF.

V is TRBV5-1 and J is TRBJ1-5, with D possibly matching TRBD1 (5 bases). CDR1 is SGHRS and CDR2 is YFSETQ in the germline V gene. V lost 2 bases and J lost 0, with 9 bases in between. The CDR3 extends over 15 amino acids. The CDR3 region is CASSLGDYSNQPQHF. The CDR3 DNA reads as TGCGCCAGCAGCTTAGGGGACTATAGCAATCAGCCCCAGCATTTT.

The chain recombines TRBV7-9 with TRBJ2-3, with 12 bases fitting TRBD1. Per the germline V gene, CDR1 is SEHNR and CDR2 is FQNEAQ (reference sequence). Trimming removed 2 bases from V and 11 bases from J; junction bases left unmatched: 8. The CDR3 spans 15 residues. The CDR3 region is CASSLLGQGAREQYF. The CDR3 region has the DNA TGTGCCAGCAGCTTATTGGGACAGGGGGCGCGAGAGCAGTATTTT.

V gene TRBV11-2 combines with J gene TRBJ2-5, with TRBD2 matching 8 bases. The junction had 14 bases not matched to a gene; V was cut back by 4 bases and J by 10 bases. The CDR3 is made up of 15 amino acids. Germline loops: CDR1 SGHAT, CDR2 FQNNGV. CDR3 nucleotides: TGTGCCAGCAGCTCCCTCGGGGGGGTGACGTGGGACCAGTACTTC. It is translated as CASSSLGGVTWDQYF.

This clonotype was observed at least ten times. This chain joins TRBV12-3 or TRBV12-4 and TRBJ1-2, with D maybe TRBD1 (5 bases). Trimming stripped 6 bases from V and 1 base from J, with 9 bases between. This CDR3 region has 13 residues. The CDR3: CASSWQGNYGYTF. CDR3 coding DNA: TGTGCCAGCAGCTGGCAGGGTAACTATGGCTACACCTTC.

The sample holds many counts of this clonotype. The V call is TRBV5-1, the J call TRBJ2-3, with no clear D. Trimming pared 7 bases from V and 1 base from J, leaving 10 bases between. The length of the CDR3 is 13 residues. Germline V gene sequence: CDR1 SGHRS, CDR2 YFSETQ. In DNA, the CDR3 is TGCGCCAGCCTTAAGACTGGCACAGATACGCAGTATTTT. Amino acid sequence: CASLKTGTDTQYF.

The chain recombines TRBV11-2 with TRBJ1-2; D gene ambiguous. The CDR3 loop spans 15 amino acids. From germline, CDR1 is SGHAT and CDR2 FQNNGV. V was cut by 2 bases and J by 4 bases, with 14 bases left in between. CDR3 protein: CASSLNTFPLYGYTF. CDR3 in DNA: TGTGCCAGCAGCTTAAATACATTCCCCCTCTATGGCTACACCTTC.

This clonotype was recorded many times. The chain joins TRBV7-9 to TRBJ1-1, with D perhaps TRBD1 (5 bases). The CDR3 runs 14 residues. V was cut by 1 base and J by 4 bases, with 10 bases left in between. CDR1 SEHNR and CDR2 FQNEAQ come from the germline V gene (reference sequence). The chain's CDR3 is CASSLDSGSTEAFF. Here the CDR3 DNA reads TGTGCCAGCAGCTTAGATTCAGGGAGCACTGAAGCTTTCTTT.

The gene calls are TRBV12-3 or TRBV12-4 and TRBJ2-7; no reliable D call. V dropped 6 bases and J dropped 0 bases, with 12 bases sitting between them. This CDR3 has 14 residues. CDR3 region: CASSLTKNSYEQYF. The CDR3 region has the DNA TGTGCCAGCAGCTTGACAAAGAACTCCTACGAGCAGTACTTC.

This clonotype has only a few counts. V and J are TRBV4-1 and TRBJ2-7; 8 nucleotides agree with TRBD1. After removal of 0 bases from V and 2 bases from J, the junction contained 6 bases not matched to a gene. CDR3 length equals 16 residues. Germline V gene lookup returns CDR1 MGHRA and CDR2 YSYEKL. CDR3 sequence reads: CASSQEQGVLTYEQYF. CDR3 coding DNA: TGCGCCAGCAGCCAAGAACAGGGGGTTTTAACCTACGAGCAGTACTTC.

Ten or more counts support this clonotype. The genes are TRBV3-1 and TRBJ2-3; 8 bases line up with TRBD2. Germline CDR1 LGHDT, CDR2 YNNKEL (reference sequence). The CDR3 runs to 17 residues. J lost 0 bases, V lost 3 bases, and 8 bases had no gene match. This CDR3 reads CASSQSSGSISTDTQYF. CDR3 DNA: TGTGCCAGCAGCCAGTCCAGCGGGAGCATAAGCACAGATACGCAGTATTTT.

This clonotype has only a few counts. The V and J genes are TRBV12-3 or TRBV12-4 and TRBJ1-3; weak D call: TRBD1 (5 bases). CDR3 length: 14 amino acids. Between the trimmed V and J ends, which lost 3 bases and 2 bases, there was a span of 8 bases. The DNA of the CDR3 is TGTGCCAGCAGTTTTGGCAGGGCTGGAAACACCATATATTTT. As protein: CASSFGRAGNTIYF.

There are a few counts of this clonotype. The J gene is TRBJ2-2, the V gene TRBV20-1; D gene uncertain. V lost 5 bases and J 4 bases, leaving 8 bases between the germline ends. CDR3 size: 12 residues. Germline CDR1 is DFQATT and CDR2 is SNEGSKA (reference sequence). This CDR3 is CSAWAPTGELFF. The CDR3 DNA is TGCAGTGCTTGGGCCCCCACCGGGGAGCTGTTTTTT.

This clonotype has a handful of counts. V is TRBV7-2 and J is TRBJ2-1; TRBD1 might be the D (6 bases). CDR3 length equals 15 residues. Between the trimmed V and J ends, which lost 1 base and 1 base, there was a span of 8 bases. CDR1 is SGHTA and CDR2 is FQGNSA in the germline V gene. CDR3 sequence: CASSLETGSYNEQFF. The DNA for the CDR3 is TGTGCCAGCAGCTTAGAAACAGGGTCCTACAATGAGCAGTTCTTC.

This rearrangement joins TRBV4-2 to TRBJ1-2, with D uncertain. Trimming removed 0 bases at V and 7 bases at J, with 6 bases between. The CDR3 length is 12 residues. The V gene's germline CDR1 is LGHNA and CDR2 YNFKEQ. CDR3 in DNA: TGTGCCAGCAGCCAAGATCTCATTGGCTACACCTTC. It encodes CASSQDLIGYTF.

The V gene is TRBV6-5, the J gene TRBJ2-7, with a weak D call TRBD1 (5 bases). This CDR3 is built from 17 residues. The V end was cut by 4 bases, the J end by 0 bases, with 19 bases between. Per the germline V gene, CDR1 is MNHEY and CDR2 is SVGAGI. The CDR3, as DNA: TGTGCCAGCAGTTCCGGGCAGACAGTCCTCGTCTCCTACGAGCAGTACTTC. Translating gives CASSSGQTVLVSYEQYF.

The V and J genes are TRBV5-5 and TRBJ2-3; 7 nucleotides match TRBD2. The CDR3 spans 13 residues. Germline V lookup: CDR1 SGHKS, CDR2 YYEKEE (reference sequence). Trimming at V came to 4 bases and at J to 3 bases, leaving 2 bases not matched to a gene. As DNA, the CDR3 is TGTGCCAGCAGCGGGGGAGGGACAGATACGCAGTATTTT. It is translated as CASSGGGTDTQYF.

This clonotype was seen just once. The chain combines TRBV12-3 or TRBV12-4 with TRBJ2-1; the match to TRBD1 covers 8 bases. Unmatched junction bases numbered 4, after V lost 6 bases and J lost 6 bases. The CDR3 spans 13 residues. As DNA, the CDR3 is TGTGCCAGCAGGATCACAGGGGGCAATGAGCAGTTCTTC. This sequence encodes CASRITGGNEQFF.

This clonotype was seen many times. V gene TRBV12-3 or TRBV12-4 combines with J gene TRBJ2-7, with unresolved D. This CDR3 region has 11 residues. V lost 6 bases to trimming and J lost 4 bases, with 7 bases between them. CDR3 sequence: CASSQEYEQYF. CDR3 DNA sequence: TGTGCCAGCAGCCAGGAGTACGAGCAGTACTTC.

This clonotype came up a few times. This chain links TRBV7-2 with TRBJ2-1; maybe TRBD2 (6 bases). The germline V and J ends were trimmed by 5 bases and 3 bases, with 11 bases remaining between them. This CDR3 region has 14 residues. Germline assignment: CDR1 SGHTA and CDR2 FQGNSA. The CDR3 here is CASSPEAGYNEQFF. In DNA, the CDR3 is TGTGCCAGCAGCCCGGAAGCGGGCTACAATGAGCAGTTCTTC.

This clonotype occurred a few times. This chain links TRBV20-1 with TRBJ1-1; D perhaps matches TRBD1 (6 bases). V lost 3 bases and J 4 bases, leaving 12 bases between the germline ends. The germline gives CDR1 DFQATT, CDR2 SNEGSKA (reference sequence). The CDR3 runs to 13 residues. CDR3 loop: CSASNDRPTEAFF. CDR3 DNA sequence: TGCAGTGCTAGTAATGACAGGCCCACTGAAGCTTTCTTT.

The chain joins TRBV7-2 to TRBJ2-2; D remains ambiguous. V lost 5 bases to trimming and J lost 7 bases, with 11 bases between them. The CDR3 runs to 13 residues. Germline assignment: CDR1 SGHTA and CDR2 FQGNSA. CDR3 sequence reads: CASSVGPGGELFF. The CDR3 coding sequence is TGTGCCAGCAGCGTCGGACCCGGCGGGGAGCTGTTTTTT.

This chain connects TRBV29-1 to TRBJ1-1; 8 bases are a match to TRBD1. This CDR3 has 13 amino acids. Germline CDR1 SQVTM, CDR2 ANQGSEA. Trimming cost V 7 bases and J 6 bases; bases outside gene matches: 10. The CDR3 region is CSETHDRGAEAFF. The CDR3 coding sequence is TGCAGCGAAACACATGACAGGGGAGCTGAAGCTTTCTTT.